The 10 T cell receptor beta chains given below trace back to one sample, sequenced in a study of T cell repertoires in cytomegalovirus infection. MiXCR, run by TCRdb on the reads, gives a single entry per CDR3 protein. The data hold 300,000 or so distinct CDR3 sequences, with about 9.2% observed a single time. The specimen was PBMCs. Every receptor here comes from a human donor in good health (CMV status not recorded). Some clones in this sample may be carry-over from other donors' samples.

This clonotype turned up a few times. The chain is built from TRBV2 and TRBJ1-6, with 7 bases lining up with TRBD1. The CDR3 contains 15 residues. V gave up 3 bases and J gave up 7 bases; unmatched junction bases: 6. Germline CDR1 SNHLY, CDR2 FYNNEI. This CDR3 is CASSESRGINSPLHF. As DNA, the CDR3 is TGTGCCAGCAGTGAGAGCAGGGGGATCAATTCACCCCTCCACTTT. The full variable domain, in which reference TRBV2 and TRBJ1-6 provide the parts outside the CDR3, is EPEVTQTPSHQVTQMGQEVILRCVPISNHLYFYWYRQILGQKVEFLVSFYNNEISEKSEIFDDQFSVERPDGSNFTLKIRSTKLEDSAMYFCASSESRGINSPLHFGNGTRLTVT.

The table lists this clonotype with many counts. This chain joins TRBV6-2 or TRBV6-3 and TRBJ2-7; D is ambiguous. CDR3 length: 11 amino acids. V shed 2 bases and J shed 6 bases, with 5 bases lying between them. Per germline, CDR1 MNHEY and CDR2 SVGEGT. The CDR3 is CASSYGVEQYV. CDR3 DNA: TGTGCCAGCAGTTACGGCGTCGAGCAGTACGTC.

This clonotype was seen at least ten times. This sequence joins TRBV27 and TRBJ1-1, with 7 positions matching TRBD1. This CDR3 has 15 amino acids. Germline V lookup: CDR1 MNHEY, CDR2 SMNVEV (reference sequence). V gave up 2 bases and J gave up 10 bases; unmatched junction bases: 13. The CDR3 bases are TGTGCCAGCAGTTTAAGGGGGCAGGGCCGAATGGCAGCTTTCTTT. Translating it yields CASSLRGQGRMAAFF.

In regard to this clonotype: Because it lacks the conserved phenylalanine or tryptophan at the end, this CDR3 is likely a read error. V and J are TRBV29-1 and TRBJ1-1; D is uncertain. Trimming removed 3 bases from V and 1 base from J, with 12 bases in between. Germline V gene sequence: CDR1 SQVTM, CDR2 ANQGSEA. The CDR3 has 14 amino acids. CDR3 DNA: TGCAGCGTTGAGAGGCGGGCAGCGAACACTGAAGCTTTCGTT. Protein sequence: CSVERRAANTEAFV.

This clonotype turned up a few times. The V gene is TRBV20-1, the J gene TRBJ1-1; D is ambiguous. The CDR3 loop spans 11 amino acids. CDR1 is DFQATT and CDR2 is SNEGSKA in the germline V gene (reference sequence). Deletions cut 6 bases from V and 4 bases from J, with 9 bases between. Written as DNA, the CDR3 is TGCAGTGCCAAAAAGGTCACTGAAGCTTTCTTT. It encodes CSAKKVTEAFF.

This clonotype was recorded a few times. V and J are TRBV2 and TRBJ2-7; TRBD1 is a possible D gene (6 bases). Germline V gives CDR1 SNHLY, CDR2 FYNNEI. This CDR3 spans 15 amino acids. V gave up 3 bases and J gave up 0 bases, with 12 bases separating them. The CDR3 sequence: CASSERDTSSYEQYF. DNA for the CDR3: TGTGCCAGCAGTGAGAGGGACACTTCCTCCTACGAGCAGTACTTC.

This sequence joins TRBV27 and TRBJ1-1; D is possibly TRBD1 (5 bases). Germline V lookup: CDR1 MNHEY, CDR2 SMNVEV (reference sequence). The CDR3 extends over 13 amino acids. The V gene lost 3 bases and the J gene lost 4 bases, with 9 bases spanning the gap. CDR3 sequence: CASSLGQSTEAFF. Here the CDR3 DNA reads TGTGCCAGCAGTTTGGGGCAGAGCACTGAAGCTTTCTTT.

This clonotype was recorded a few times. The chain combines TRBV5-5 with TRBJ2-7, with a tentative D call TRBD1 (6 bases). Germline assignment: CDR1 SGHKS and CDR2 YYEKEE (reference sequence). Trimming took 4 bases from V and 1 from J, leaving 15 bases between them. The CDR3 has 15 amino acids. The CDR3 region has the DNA TGTGCCAGCAGCCCCACAACAGGGCCTTCCTACGAGCAGTACTTC. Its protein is CASSPTTGPSYEQYF.

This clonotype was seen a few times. CDR3 residues: CASSDIPGRLSYEQYF. CDR3 DNA sequence: TGTGCCAGCAGCGACATTCCGGGACGGCTCTCCTACGAGCAGTACTTC. The chain carries TRBV3-1 and TRBJ2-7; D could derive from TRBD1 or TRBD2 (5 bases each). In germline, CDR1 is LGHDT, CDR2 YNNKEL (reference sequence). The CDR3 is 16 amino acids. Trimming left V 5 bases short and J 0 bases short, with 17 bases between.

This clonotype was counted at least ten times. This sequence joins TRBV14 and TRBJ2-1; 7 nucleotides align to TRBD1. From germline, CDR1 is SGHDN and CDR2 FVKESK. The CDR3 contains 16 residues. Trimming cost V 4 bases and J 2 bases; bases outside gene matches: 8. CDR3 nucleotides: TGTGCCAGCAGCCCAACAGGGGAAAGGACCTACAATGAGCAGTTCTTC. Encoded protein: CASSPTGERTYNEQFF.